This T cell receptor beta chain was identified in a study of blood T cell repertoires in COVID-19. At the level of the study: Whether acute or convalescent, the COVID-19 samples came from the United States, Italy and Spain. T cells, B-cell-depleted T cells, or PBMCs provided the cDNA or gDNA that served as material.

Repertoires were generated with immunoSEQ multiplex PCR, while TCRdb's copy carries only in-frame clones and drops some. Altogether 150,000 to 200,000 clones are present, approximately 84% being singletons, with the ten largest covering over 0.95%. CDR1 is SQVTM and CDR2 is ANQGSEA in the germline V gene. This CDR3 region has 12 residues. Ages ranged from about 18 to 89 years, with residence in about 23 US areas. Cohorts were based on clinical histories the participants reported. On this clone itself: At one boundary the junction diverges from the germline segment, which might be a read error.

This chain links TRBV29-1 with TRBJ1-2; the D is unclear. Sequenced material: PBMCs or T cells enriched from blood (not recorded which). This sequence was found in a human donor with acute COVID-19. The donor label of this sample is uncertain. CDR3: CSVEEPRRSQSF. The CDR3 bases are TGCAGCGTTGAAGAGCCGCGGCGGTCCCAGTCCTTC.